Presented here are 7 T cell receptor beta chains from one specimen sequenced in a study of shared clonotypes between healthy human individuals. Naive-designated CD8 cells lacked CD45RO, were positively enriched for CCR7, and omitted terminally differentiated effector memory CD45RA+ cells. TCRdb's table, derived via immunoSEQ multiplex PCR, lists solely in-frame clones and lacks some. The table shows about 2 million clones, with 85% to 95% occurring only once. Sequenced input: naive CD8+ T cells sorted from blood. All receptors derive from a young man in good health.

This chain joins TRBV11-1 and TRBJ2-1, with 11 bases aligning to TRBD2. The V gene end was trimmed by 1 base and the J gene end by 5 bases; junction bases not matched to a gene: 7. This CDR3 contains 17 residues. The V gene's germline CDR1 is SGHAT and CDR2 FQDESV (reference sequence). CDR3 sequence: CASSLERGTSGDNEQFF. As DNA, the CDR3 is TGTGCCAGCAGCTTAGAACGGGGGACTAGCGGAGACAATGAGCAGTTCTTC. Full variable domain (outside the CDR3, taken from reference TRBV11-1 and TRBJ2-1): EAEVAQSPRYKITEKSQAVAFWCDPISGHATLYWYRQILGQGPELLVQFQDESVVDDSQLPKDRFSAERLKGVDSTLKIQPAELGDSAMYLCASSLERGTSGDNEQFFGPGTRLTVL.

V and J are TRBV7-2 and TRBJ2-5, with 8 bases aligning to TRBD2. Trimming at V came to 5 bases and at J to 4 bases, leaving 12 bases not matched to a gene. This CDR3 has 16 residues. Germline loops: CDR1 SGHTA, CDR2 FQGNSA. The CDR3 here is CASSPEREWFRETQYF. The CDR3 nucleotides are TGTGCCAGCAGCCCCGAGCGGGAGTGGTTTAGAGAGACCCAGTACTTC.

The CDR3 sequence is CASSLIISADTQYF. In DNA form, the CDR3 reads TGTGCCAGCAGTTTAATTATTAGCGCAGATACGCAGTATTTT. This rearrangement joins TRBV27 to TRBJ2-3, with D perhaps TRBD2 (5 bases). The germline V and J ends were trimmed by 2 bases and 4 bases, with 10 bases remaining between them. The CDR3 spans 14 residues. Germline V gene lookup returns CDR1 MNHEY and CDR2 SMNVEV (reference sequence).

This chain connects TRBV11-3 to TRBJ2-3; D is uncertain. The CDR3 spans 15 residues. The germline CDR1 and CDR2 sequences are SGHNT and YENEEA. With 5 bases removed from V and 2 bases from J, the gap between germline ends came to 14 bases. As DNA, the CDR3 is TGTGCCAGCAGCCCCCATCCCAGCCCCACAGATACGCAGTATTTT. This translates into CASSPHPSPTDTQYF.

This clone was found once. The rearrangement links TRBV19 to TRBJ2-1; either TRBD1 or TRBD2 may supply D (5 bases each). This CDR3 is 13 amino acids long. In germline, CDR1 is LNHDA, CDR2 SQIVND (reference sequence). Trimming shortened V by 5 bases and J by 8 bases, and 13 bases separated the two germline ends. CDR3 DNA: TGTGCCAGTAGTCTCCTCATGGGGGATGAGCAGTTCTTC. This encodes CASSLLMGDEQFF.

The rearrangement joins TRBV5-6 to TRBJ2-2; D remains ambiguous. The CDR3 spans 15 residues. The V and J ends lost 0 bases and 3 bases respectively, with 9 bases between them. CDR1 SGHDT and CDR2 YYEEEE come from the germline V gene. CDR3: CASSLEATYTGELFF. DNA of the CDR3: TGTGCCAGCAGCTTGGAGGCCACATACACCGGGGAGCTGTTTTTT.

The rearrangement links TRBV28 to TRBJ2-1, with 10 bases identical to TRBD2. Trimming cost V 2 bases and J 8 bases; bases outside gene matches: 12. Germline-derived CDR1 and CDR2 are MDHEN and SYDVKM. This CDR3 comprises 17 residues. CDR3 sequence reads: CASSLLPPAGGPDEQFF. The CDR3 DNA is TGTGCCAGCAGTTTACTCCCTCCAGCGGGGGGGCCGGATGAGCAGTTCTTC.